Listed here are 5 T cell receptor beta chains from one sample, sequenced in a study of radiation and T cells in renal cell carcinoma. TCRdb's table, derived via immunoSEQ multiplex PCR, lists solely in-frame clones and lacks some. The table lists approximately 23,000 clones, 40% to 55% of them singletons, with around 16% in the top ten. Indicated treatment: 15 Gy SBRT to primary tumor, nephrectomy 4 weeks later. The sample consisted of tumor tissue, taken from a patient whose treatment included radiotherapy and nephrectomy. The receptors derive from a woman between 50 and 59 years old with renal cell carcinoma.

The V and J genes are TRBV19 and TRBJ2-3; no firm D call. The CDR3 length is 14 residues. V was clipped by 0 bases and J by 1 base, with 5 bases between them. CDR1 and CDR2 from the germline V gene are LNHDA and SQIVND (reference sequence). Here the CDR3 DNA reads TGTGCCAGTAGTATAGACGGTCGCACAGATACGCAGTATTTT. It specifies CASSIDGRTDTQYF.

The chain joins TRBV5-4 to TRBJ1-4; weak D call: TRBD1 (5 bases). V shed 4 bases and J shed 5 bases, with 12 bases lying between them. CDR1 is SGHNT and CDR2 is YYREEE in the germline V gene (reference sequence). This CDR3 region has 14 residues. Written as DNA, the CDR3 is TGTGCCAGCAGCAACGACCCAGGGAATGAAAAACTGTTTTTT. Translation: CASSNDPGNEKLFF.

The J gene is TRBJ1-1, the V gene TRBV5-1; 7 bases fit TRBD1. The germline gives CDR1 SGHRS, CDR2 YFSETQ. V lost 3 bases, J lost 1 base, and 3 bases stayed unmatched. This CDR3 spans 14 amino acids. The chain's CDR3 is CASSYYRGNTEAFF. CDR3 DNA sequence: TGCGCCAGCAGCTACTACAGGGGGAACACTGAAGCTTTCTTT.

The chain employs TRBV6-1 and TRBJ2-2; D ambiguous. The CDR3 is made up of 14 amino acids. The V gene's germline CDR1 is MNHNS and CDR2 SASEGT. V dropped 4 bases and J dropped 1 base, with 7 bases sitting between them. Written as DNA, the CDR3 is TGTGCCAGCAGTGTGGGCGTGAACACCGGGGAGCTGTTTTTT. It codes for CASSVGVNTGELFF.

This clone was seen once. The rearrangement links TRBV6-1 to TRBJ2-3, with 13 nucleotides matching TRBD2. This CDR3 contains 15 residues. V trimming: 4 bases; J trimming: 5 bases; junction bases outside the gene matches: 3. Germline V gives CDR1 MNHNS, CDR2 SASEGT. The CDR3 protein is CASSARTSGGDTQYF. The CDR3 DNA reads as TGTGCCAGCAGTGCCAGGACTAGCGGGGGAGATACGCAGTATTTT.